Below, 6 T cell receptor beta chains from the same sample are listed, as sequenced in a study of control samples from healthy donors and cancer patients. The assay was immunoSEQ multiplex PCR, and TCRdb's table has in-frame clones only and misses some. In the table there are around 99,000 clones, about nine tenths of which are singletons. Sequenced input: blood. Source of these receptors: a human donor in good health. The donor label of this sample is uncertain.

V is TRBV5-1 and J is TRBJ1-3; D may be TRBD1 (5 bases). Deletions cut 3 bases from V and 8 bases from J, with 15 bases between. This CDR3 has 14 amino acids. From germline, CDR1 is SGHRS and CDR2 YFSETQ. The CDR3 bases are TGCGCCAGCAGCTGGGGGAGGCAAATAGACACCATATATTTT. This sequence encodes CASSWGRQIDTIYF.

This clone appeared once. The rearrangement joins TRBV9 to TRBJ2-5; 15 nucleotides match TRBD2. Unmatched junction bases numbered 9, after V lost 4 bases and J lost 5 bases. Germline CDR1 reads SGDLS; CDR2 reads YYNGEE. This CDR3 comprises 17 residues. DNA for the CDR3: TGTGCCAGCAGCCCCCGGACTAGCGGGGGGGTCCGGGAGACCCAGTACTTC. This gives the protein CASSPRTSGGVRETQYF.

Concerning this clone: The junction differs from germline at one of its ends, possibly a read error. The chain is built from TRBV27 and TRBJ2-7, with 9 bases fitting TRBD1. The CDR3 has 15 amino acids. CDR1 and CDR2 (germline): MNHEY, SMNVEV (reference sequence). CDR3 sequence reads: CASRLYGQGYYEQYF. Written as DNA, the CDR3 is TGTGCCAGCAGATTATACGGACAGGGGTACTACGAGCAGTACTTC.

The V and J genes are TRBV7-8 and TRBJ1-1; 7 bases are a match to TRBD1. With V trimmed by 5 bases and J by 1 base, 10 bases remained unmatched. Per germline, CDR1 SGHVS and CDR2 FQNEAQ. This CDR3 is 16 amino acids long. This CDR3 is CASSPMWTGQNTEAFF. CDR3 sequence (DNA): TGTGCCAGCAGCCCCATGTGGACAGGCCAGAACACTGAAGCTTTCTTT.

The chain employs TRBV12-3 or TRBV12-4 and TRBJ2-3; D not certain. V lost 3 bases and J 5 bases, leaving 6 bases between the germline ends. The CDR3 runs 12 residues. The CDR3 loop is CASSFLRDTQYF. The CDR3 nucleotides read TGTGCCAGCAGTTTTTTGAGAGATACGCAGTATTTT.

The sample holds a few counts of this clone. V gene TRBV18 combines with J gene TRBJ1-5; D gene ambiguous. Looked up from germline, CDR1 is KGHSH and CDR2 is LQKENI. The CDR3 contains 15 residues. The V and J ends lost 1 base and 2 bases respectively, with 9 bases between them. CDR3 sequence: CASSPQTMGNQPQHF. CDR3 DNA sequence: TGTGCCAGCTCACCACAAACGATGGGCAATCAGCCCCAGCATTTT.